This T cell receptor (beta chain) derives from a study of T cells after posttransplantation cyclophosphamide. Findings and caveats of the study: Blood and skin or GI T cell repertoires showed limited TRB overlap.

Sequencing was performed with immunoSEQ multiplex PCR; in TCRdb, only in-frame clones are kept and a portion is missing. This sample has about 21,000 clones; about 90% occur once, and the top ten carry 7.3%. The CDR3 consists of 14 residues. V lost 4 bases, J lost 3 bases, and 3 bases stayed unmatched. CDR1 and CDR2 from the germline V gene are SQVTM and ANQGSEA. Busulfan-fludarabine conditioning, marrow transplant, and cyclophosphamide on days +3 and +4 were administered. For this clone: What it binds is not known.

This TCR came from a female patient between 40 and 50 years old who received an allogeneic stem cell transplant from a related donor, was CMV-positive, and had no GVHD. A share of the T cells may be of graft donor origin. This chain joins TRBV29-1 and TRBJ2-1, with 10 bases matching TRBD2. The sample consisted of PBMCs, taken after allogeneic stem cell transplant with posttransplant cyclophosphamide. The CDR3 nucleotides are TGCAGCGTTGGCCTAGCGGGAGACTACAATGAGCAGTTCTTC. It specifies CSVGLAGDYNEQFF.